The clone carrying this T cell receptor (beta chain) was seen only a few times. The antigen remains unidentified. V shed 4 bases and J 7 bases; nucleotides not matched to a gene: 8. Germline V gene sequence: CDR1 SEHNR, CDR2 FQNEAQ (reference sequence). The CDR3 has 16 amino acids. This record comes from a study of T cells after yellow fever vaccination. Study-level results: Although most clonotypes did not, a small share appeared in both CD4 and CD8 compartments. Once the booster was given, most primary-vaccination clones reappeared, at approximately 97% for CD4 and over 85% for CD8. A secondary response was less intense yet reached its peak sooner, at day 5 versus 15.

Conversion of TCR transcripts into cDNA relied on 5'RACE template switching, which added a universal primer site and UMIs. TCRdb processed the 5' RACE reads anew with MiXCR; each CDR3 protein has one entry. The sample shows 450,000 to 600,000 distinct CDR3 sequences, about 13% of them seen only once. The gene calls are TRBV7-9 and TRBJ2-1; 12 bases agree with TRBD2. The sample here was PBMCs, taken on the day of the yellow fever booster vaccination. This TCR was sampled from a man younger than 45 who received the YFV17D yellow fever vaccine. The CDR3 DNA reads as TGTGCCAGCAGCTGGGTGACTAGCGGGAGAGGGAATGAGCAGTTCTTC. Translation: CASSWVTSGRGNEQFF.